The clone carrying this T cell receptor beta chain was picked up a small number of times. Its matching antigen is unknown. The data derive from a study of vaccination and CD4 T cells after COVID-19. The study sequenced cultured CD4+ T cell DNA using the Oncomine TCR Beta short-read assay. TCRdb called the PCR reads again in MiXCR, with one record for every CDR3 protein. The data hold about 14,000 distinct CDR3 sequences, with more than 20% observed a single time. This CDR3 is built from 15 residues. Treatment indicated: approximately 10-day PBMC culture with coronavirus spike peptide pools or control peptides (ViraFEST assay).

This rearrangement joins TRBV21-1 to TRBJ2-1; the D call of TRBD2 is as the table states it, not checked on the DNA. TRBV21-1 is designated a pseudogene. Specimen: CD4+ T cells from blood, cultured in vitro, collected after SARS-CoV-2 vaccination. The sequence was collected from a human donor who had recovered from COVID-19. CDR3: CARGPSGTSGRGLFF. CDR3 nucleotides: TGTGCCAGAGGACCGTCCGGGACTAGCGGAAGAGGGTTGTTCTTC.